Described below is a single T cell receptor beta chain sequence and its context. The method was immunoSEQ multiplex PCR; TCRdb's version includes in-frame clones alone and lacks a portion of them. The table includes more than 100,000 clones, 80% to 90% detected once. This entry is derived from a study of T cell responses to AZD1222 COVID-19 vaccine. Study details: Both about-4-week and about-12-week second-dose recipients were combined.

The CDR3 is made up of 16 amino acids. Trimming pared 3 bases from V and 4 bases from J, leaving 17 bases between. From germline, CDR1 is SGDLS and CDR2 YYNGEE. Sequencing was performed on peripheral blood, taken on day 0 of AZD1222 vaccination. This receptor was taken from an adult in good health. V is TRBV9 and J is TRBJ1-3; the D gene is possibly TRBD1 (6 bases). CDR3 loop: CASSGGQTPEGNTIYF. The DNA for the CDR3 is TGTGCCAGCAGCGGTGGACAGACCCCTGAGGGAAACACCATATATTTT.